These 11 T cell receptor beta chains were sequenced from one sample in a study of long-term antiretroviral therapy in people with HIV. At the survey level, the v3.0 immunoSEQ assay was run. The assay was immunoSEQ multiplex PCR, and TCRdb's table has in-frame clones only and misses some. Among around 8,000 clones, about 85% were seen once, and the ten largest hold approximately 13%. Sequenced here: unsorted PBMCs, sampled roughly 2.5 years before starting antiretroviral therapy. The receptors stem from a middle-aged man with HIV.

This clone is termed medium-sized (0.01 to 0.1%). The chain couples TRBV12-5 to TRBJ2-4; D unresolved. The V end lost 3 bases, the J end lost 7 bases, and 4 bases lay between the germline ends. Germline V CDR1 and CDR2: LGHNT, FRNRAP. The CDR3 is made up of 11 amino acids. In nucleotides, the CDR3 is TGTGCTAGTGGTTTCCTCAACATTCAGTACTTC. Protein: CASGFLNIQYF.

DNA of the CDR3: TGTGCCAGCAGCGTAGGGGTCTCTGGGGCCAACGTCCTGACTTTC. This sequence encodes CASSVGVSGANVLTF. J is TRBJ2-6 and V is TRBV9, with D uncertain. CDR1 is SGDLS, CDR2 YYNGEE, per germline. Trimming took 0 bases from V and 0 from J, leaving 4 bases between them. The CDR3 runs to 15 residues.

The rearrangement uses TRBV9 and TRBJ2-2; D remains ambiguous. Trimming took 4 bases from V and 4 from J, leaving 17 bases between them. The CDR3 runs 16 residues. CDR1 and CDR2 (germline): SGDLS, YYNGEE. CDR3 loop: CASSLYLDGSTGELFF. CDR3 nucleotides: TGTGCCAGCAGCCTCTACTTGGACGGATCCACCGGGGAGCTGTTTTTT.

The rearrangement joins TRBV2 to TRBJ1-1; 9 positions agree with TRBD1. The CDR3 runs 14 residues. J gave up 2 bases and V 2 bases, and 0 bases lay outside the gene matches. Per germline, CDR1 SNHLY and CDR2 FYNNEI. The CDR3 spells CASSETGGNTEAFF. For the CDR3, the DNA is TGTGCCAGCAGTGAAACAGGGGGCAACACTGAAGCTTTCTTT.

V is TRBV11-3 and J is TRBJ2-7, with D unclear. The CDR3 length is 12 residues. The germline gives CDR1 SGHNT, CDR2 YENEEA. The germline V and J ends were trimmed by 3 bases and 5 bases, with 8 bases remaining between them. The CDR3: CASSFRPNEQYF. Here the CDR3 DNA reads TGTGCCAGCAGCTTCCGGCCCAACGAGCAGTACTTC.

V and J are TRBV5-1 and TRBJ2-1; 10 nucleotides agree with TRBD2. This CDR3 is 15 amino acids long. Germline loops: CDR1 SGHRS, CDR2 YFSETQ. The V segment lost 4 bases and the J segment 5 bases; nucleotides outside the gene matches: 6. CDR3 DNA sequence: TGCGCCAGCAGCGCGGCGGGACTAGCGAACAATGAGCAGTTCTTC. Protein: CASSAAGLANNEQFF.

The chain couples TRBV6-1 to TRBJ2-2; 12 bases line up with TRBD2. Germline assignment: CDR1 MNHNS and CDR2 SASEGT. With 5 bases clipped from V and 6 bases from J, the junction kept 1 base outside the gene matches. This CDR3 has 14 residues. The CDR3 protein is CASSPSGGAGELFF. The CDR3 nucleotides read TGTGCCAGCAGTCCTAGCGGGGGGGCCGGGGAGCTGTTTTTT.

The V call is TRBV27, the J call TRBJ1-4, with no clear D. Germline CDR1 and CDR2: MNHEY and SMNVEV (reference sequence). The CDR3 length is 13 residues. V lost 6 bases and J lost 4, with 9 bases in between. As DNA, the CDR3 is TGTGCCAGCAGCGGGCCGTTTAATGAAAAACTGTTTTTT. This translates into CASSGPFNEKLFF.

J is TRBJ2-5 and V is TRBV30; 12 bases align to TRBD2. V lost 0 bases, J lost 1 base, and 3 bases stayed unmatched. The CDR3 extends over 16 amino acids. Looked up from germline, CDR1 is GTSNPN and CDR2 is SVGIG (reference sequence). CDR3 DNA: TGTGCCTGGAGTGTTTCTAGCGGGGGGGGCCAAGAGACCCAGTACTTC. It codes for CAWSVSSGGGQETQYF.

The V and J genes are TRBV28 and TRBJ1-5; 10 positions match TRBD1. V shed 6 bases and J 7 bases; nucleotides not matched to a gene: 9. The CDR3 has 15 residues. Germline V gives CDR1 MDHEN, CDR2 SYDVKM. The CDR3 nucleotides are TGTGCCAGCAGGAACCCGGGACAGGGGACCCAGCCCCAGCATTTT. Translation gives CASRNPGQGTQPQHF.

The rearrangement uses TRBV30 and TRBJ1-1, with D maybe TRBD1 (5 bases). The length of the CDR3 is 13 residues. Germline V gene data show CDR1 as GTSNPN and CDR2 as SVGIG (reference sequence). Trimming shortened V by 5 bases and J by 4 bases, and 14 bases separated the two germline ends. The CDR3 DNA reads TGTGCCTGGGTTCCCGGGGGATCCACTGAAGCTTTCTTT. Residues: CAWVPGGSTEAFF. Full variable domain (rest looked up from reference TRBV30 and TRBJ1-1): SQTIHQWPATLVQPVGSPLSLECTVEGTSNPNLYWYRQAAGRGLQLLFYSVGIGQISSEVPQNLSASRPQDRQFILSSKKLLLSDSGFYLCAWVPGGSTEAFFGQGTRLTVV.